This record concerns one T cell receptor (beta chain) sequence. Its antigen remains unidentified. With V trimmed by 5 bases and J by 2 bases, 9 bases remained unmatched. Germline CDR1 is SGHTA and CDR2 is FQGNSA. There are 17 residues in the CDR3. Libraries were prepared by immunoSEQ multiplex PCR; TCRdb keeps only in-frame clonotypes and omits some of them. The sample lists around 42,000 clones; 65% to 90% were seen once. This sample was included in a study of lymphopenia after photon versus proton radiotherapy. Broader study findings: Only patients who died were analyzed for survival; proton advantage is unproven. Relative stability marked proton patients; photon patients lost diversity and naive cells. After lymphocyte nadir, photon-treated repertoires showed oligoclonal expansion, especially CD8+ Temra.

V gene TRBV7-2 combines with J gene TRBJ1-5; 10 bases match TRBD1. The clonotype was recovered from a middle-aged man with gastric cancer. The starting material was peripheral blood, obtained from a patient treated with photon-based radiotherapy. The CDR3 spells CASSPRQGAGGNQPQHF. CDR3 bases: TGTGCCAGCAGCCCCAGACAGGGGGCTGGGGGCAATCAGCCCCAGCATTTT. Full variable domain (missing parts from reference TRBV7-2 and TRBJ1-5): GAGVSQSPSNKVTEKGKDVELRCDPISGHTALYWYRQSLGQGLEFLIYFQGNSAPDKSGLPSDRFSAERTGGSVSTLTIQRTQQEDSAVYLCASSPRQGAGGNQPQHFGDGTRLSIL.